The 31 T cell receptor beta chains listed next were all sequenced from one sample in a study of blood T cell repertoires in COVID-19. Profiled with immunoSEQ multiplex PCR; TCRdb holds only in-frame clones, not every one. The data contain 65,000 to 75,000 clones, roughly nine tenths of them singletons. Sequencing used peripheral blood. The source is a woman aged 45-65 years with active COVID-19.

V and J are TRBV5-4 and TRBJ2-5; 8 bases match TRBD2. V gave up 1 base and J gave up 5 bases; unmatched junction bases: 10. Germline V CDR1 and CDR2: SGHNT, YYREEE (reference sequence). The CDR3 totals 16 residues. CDR3 nucleotides: TGTGCCAGCAGCTTGCTAGCGGGTAGATCCAGGGAGACCCAGTACTTC. This codes for CASSLLAGRSRETQYF.

The chain uses TRBV27 and TRBJ1-2; 7 bases are a match to TRBD1. This CDR3 contains 14 residues. The germline V gene encodes CDR1 MNHEY and CDR2 SMNVEV (reference sequence). Unmatched junction bases numbered 5, after V lost 7 bases and J lost 0 bases. The CDR3 DNA is TGTGCCAGCACCCCAGGGGGGTCTAACTATGGCTACACCTTC. Protein sequence: CASTPGGSNYGYTF.

The V and J genes are TRBV6-6 and TRBJ2-7, with TRBD2 matching 10 bases. The V gene's germline CDR1 is MNHNY and CDR2 SVGAGI (reference sequence). The V and J ends lost 10 bases and 3 bases, in that order; junction bases with no gene match: 6. The length of the CDR3 is 13 residues. CDR3 sequence: CAITSGAVYEQYF. Here the CDR3 DNA reads TGTGCCATCACTAGCGGGGCGGTCTACGAGCAGTACTTC.

The chain carries TRBV5-1 and TRBJ1-6; TRBD1 matches 8 bases. From germline, CDR1 is SGHRS and CDR2 YFSETQ. V gave up 5 bases and J gave up 0 bases; unmatched junction bases: 7. CDR3 length: 17 residues. As DNA, the CDR3 is TGCGCCAGCAGAGAGACAGGGGTAGGCTCCTATAATTCACCCCTCCACTTT. It translates to CASRETGVGSYNSPLHF. The variable domain in full, completed from reference TRBV5-1 and TRBJ1-6, reads KAGVTQTPRYLIKTRGQQVTLSCSPISGHRSVSWYQQTPGQGLQFLFEYFSETQRNKGNFPGRFSGRQFSNSRSEMNVSTLELGDSALYLCASRETGVGSYNSPLHFGNGTRLTVT.

The genes are TRBV28 and TRBJ2-7; TRBD2 matches 8 bases. V gave up 5 bases and J gave up 3 bases; unmatched junction bases: 12. The CDR3 runs to 16 residues. Germline V gives CDR1 MDHEN, CDR2 SYDVKM. CDR3 sequence reads: CASSPSGRLAIYEQYF. DNA for the CDR3: TGTGCCAGCAGTCCATCCGGCCGACTAGCGATCTACGAGCAGTACTTC.

The V call is TRBV5-4, the J call TRBJ2-4; possibly TRBD1 for D (5 bases). The germline V gene has CDR1 SGHNT and CDR2 YYREEE (reference sequence). CDR3 length equals 15 residues. Trimming left V 4 bases short and J 3 bases short, with 14 bases between. The CDR3 protein is CASSDPTAGKNIQYF. Written as DNA, the CDR3 is TGTGCCAGCAGCGACCCGACAGCAGGCAAAAACATTCAGTACTTC.

This clone appeared a few times. This sequence joins TRBV5-5 and TRBJ1-1, with TRBD1 matching over 8 bases. The trim removed 2 bases at V and 4 bases at J, leaving 7 bases unmatched. CDR1 SGHKS and CDR2 YYEKEE come from the germline V gene (reference sequence). CDR3 length equals 15 residues. The DNA for the CDR3 is TGTGCCAGCAGCTTTTCAGGGGGCGGGGGCACTGAAGCTTTCTTT. It yields the protein CASSFSGGGGTEAFF.

The CDR3 region is CASSDALTRREQYF. CDR3 coding DNA: TGTGCCAGCAGTGATGCCTTGACCCGGCGGGAGCAGTACTTC. The gene calls are TRBV6-1 and TRBJ2-7; D is uncertain. This CDR3 is 14 amino acids long. The V gene lost 3 bases and the J gene lost 7 bases, with 16 bases spanning the gap. Germline V gene sequence: CDR1 MNHNS, CDR2 SASEGT.

The chain recombines TRBV3-1 (or the pseudogene TRBV3-2) with TRBJ2-3; unclear D gene. Per the germline V gene, CDR1 is LGHDT and CDR2 is YNNKEL (reference sequence). CDR3 length: 15 amino acids. The V gene lost 1 base and the J gene lost 3 bases, with 11 bases spanning the gap. CDR3 nucleotide sequence: TGTGCCAGCAGCCAAGTGTTAGATTTGACAGATACGCAGTATTTT. Translating it yields CASSQVLDLTDTQYF.

This chain links TRBV18 with TRBJ2-3, with a tentative D call TRBD2 (6 bases). CDR3 size: 15 residues. CDR1 and CDR2 (germline): KGHSH, LQKENI. Trimming took 4 bases from V and 0 from J, leaving 11 bases between them. The CDR3 DNA reads as TGTGCCAGCTCACGGAGGGTTGCAAGCACAGATACGCAGTATTTT. Translation: CASSRRVASTDTQYF.

V gene TRBV19 combines with J gene TRBJ1-5; D is undetermined. CDR3 length: 14 amino acids. CDR1 is LNHDA, CDR2 SQIVND, per germline (reference sequence). V lost 6 bases to trimming and J lost 7 bases, with 16 bases between them. CDR3 bases: TGTGCCAGTAGGGGAGAACAGAGGCTGCAGCCCCAGCATTTT. The encoded protein is CASRGEQRLQPQHF.

CDR3 in DNA: TGTGCCTGGAGTTACGGCGGGTCTACAGATACGCAGTATTTT. It specifies CAWSYGGSTDTQYF. The J gene is TRBJ2-3, the V gene TRBV30, with a tentative D call TRBD2 (5 bases). The CDR3 length is 14 residues. Germline V gene sequence: CDR1 GTSNPN, CDR2 SVGIG (reference sequence). Trimming removed 2 bases at V and 3 bases at J, with 12 bases between. Full variable domain (missing parts from reference TRBV30 and TRBJ2-3): SQTIHQWPATLVQPVGSPLSLECTVEGTSNPNLYWYRQAAGRGLQLLFYSVGIGQISSEVPQNLSASRPQDRQFILSSKKLLLSDSGFYLCAWSYGGSTDTQYFGPGTRLTVL.

The CDR3 here is CASRGQGDYEQYF. CDR3 DNA sequence: TGCGCCAGCAGGGGACAGGGGGACTACGAGCAGTACTTC. This rearrangement joins TRBV5-1 to TRBJ2-7; 11 bases fit TRBD1. Looked up from germline, CDR1 is SGHRS and CDR2 is YFSETQ. V shed 5 bases and J 3 bases; nucleotides not matched to a gene: 1. The CDR3 runs 13 residues.

The V gene is TRBV10-2, the J gene TRBJ2-7; D may be TRBD2 (5 bases). Trimming removed 7 bases from V and 7 bases from J, with 20 bases in between. Germline-derived CDR1 and CDR2 are WSHSY and SAAADI. The CDR3 contains 14 residues. The CDR3 region is CASITSSLPGEQYF. The CDR3 DNA reads TGCGCCAGCATAACCTCTAGCCTCCCCGGGGAGCAGTACTTC.

The V call is TRBV18, the J call TRBJ2-1; 10 nucleotides line up with TRBD2. V lost 2 bases and J lost 2; bases outside the gene matches: 6. Germline values: CDR1 KGHSH, CDR2 LQKENI. The CDR3 totals 17 residues. CDR3: CASSPSSGGQTYNEQFF. DNA for the CDR3: TGTGCCAGCTCACCATCTAGCGGGGGTCAGACCTACAATGAGCAGTTCTTC.

The rearrangement joins TRBV7-9 to TRBJ1-1; 10 nucleotides agree with TRBD1. This CDR3 region has 17 residues. The germline CDR1 and CDR2 sequences are SEHNR and FQNEAQ (reference sequence). J lost 0 bases, V lost 6 bases, and 10 bases had no gene match. The CDR3 sequence is CASRYGTGAFMNTEAFF. CDR3 DNA sequence: TGTGCCAGCAGATACGGGACAGGGGCGTTCATGAACACTGAAGCTTTCTTT.

V usage is TRBV10-2 and J usage is TRBJ2-5; TRBD1 matches at 9 bases. The CDR3 totals 14 residues. Germline V gene data show CDR1 as WSHSY and CDR2 as SAAADI. V dropped 6 bases and J dropped 2; count of bases not matched to a gene: 4. In nucleotides, the CDR3 is TGCGCCAGCAGCCTGGACAGGGGACAAGAGACCCAGTACTTC. The encoded protein is CASSLDRGQETQYF.

The chain couples TRBV7-9 to TRBJ2-2; a weak D match, TRBD2 (5 bases). V gave up 5 bases and J gave up 4 bases, with 11 bases separating them. Looked up from germline, CDR1 is SEHNR and CDR2 is FQNEAQ (reference sequence). The CDR3 consists of 14 residues. CDR3 DNA: TGTGCCAGCAGCCAACGAGCGGCCACCGGGGAGCTGTTTTTT. This sequence encodes CASSQRAATGELFF.

This clone has only one observation. The V call is TRBV2, the J call TRBJ2-5; 14 bases line up with TRBD2. The V and J ends lost 6 bases and 5 bases, in that order; junction bases with no gene match: 11. CDR1 SNHLY and CDR2 FYNNEI come from the germline V gene. This CDR3 contains 17 residues. CDR3 amino acids: CASSRRLAGGPGETQYF. CDR3 in DNA: TGTGCCAGCAGCCGCCGACTAGCGGGAGGGCCAGGGGAGACCCAGTACTTC.

V gene TRBV12-3 or TRBV12-4 combines with J gene TRBJ1-5; D perhaps matches TRBD1 (6 bases). The CDR3 has 13 residues. V lost 5 bases to trimming and J lost 16 bases, with 21 bases between them. CDR3 nucleotide sequence: TGTGCCAGCAGTGTCATACAGGGATCGGCAAGTCATTTT. Protein sequence: CASSVIQGSASHF.

The chain joins TRBV3-1 (or the pseudogene TRBV3-2) to TRBJ1-2; the D gene is possibly TRBD1 (5 bases). This CDR3 contains 16 residues. Looked up from germline, CDR1 is LGHDT and CDR2 is YNNKEL (reference sequence). V was cut by 5 bases and J by 1 base, with 17 bases left in between. The DNA for the CDR3 is TGTGCCAGCAGCACCCGAGCGGGGCAATATAACTATGGCTACACCTTC. Translated: CASSTRAGQYNYGYTF.

This chain uses TRBV30 with TRBJ2-3, with TRBD2 as a possible D gene (5 bases). From germline, CDR1 is GTSNPN and CDR2 SVGIG (reference sequence). This CDR3 spans 14 amino acids. V lost 5 bases and J 8 bases, leaving 20 bases between the germline ends. As DNA, the CDR3 is TGTGCCTGGGAGGACCTCCGGAGGTCTGGTACGCAGTATTTT. Amino acids: CAWEDLRRSGTQYF.

J is TRBJ2-1 and V is TRBV23-1, with a weak D call TRBD1 (6 bases). TRBV23-1 is identified as an open reading frame with a role that is uncertain. This CDR3 comprises 16 residues. V lost 1 base, J lost 6 bases, and 16 bases lay in between. Here the CDR3 reads CASSQLNQGPGNEQFF. The CDR3 DNA follows: TGCGCCAGCAGTCAATTGAATCAGGGGCCAGGCAATGAGCAGTTCTTC.

This chain connects TRBV19 to TRBJ2-1; TRBD2 matches 8 bases. There are 16 residues in the CDR3. V shed 4 bases and J 1 base; nucleotides not matched to a gene: 6. Looked up from germline, CDR1 is LNHDA and CDR2 is SQIVND (reference sequence). In DNA, the CDR3 is TGTGCCAGTAGTACCCAGGTAGCGGGGTCCTACAATGAGCAGTTCTTC. It specifies CASSTQVAGSYNEQFF.

This chain uses TRBV30 with TRBJ1-3; TRBD1 matches at 7 bases. The CDR3 is 15 amino acids. V lost 0 bases and J lost 2; bases outside the gene matches: 4. Germline CDR1 and CDR2: GTSNPN and SVGIG (reference sequence). This CDR3 is CAWSVQGGPGNTIYF. CDR3 DNA: TGTGCCTGGAGTGTACAAGGGGGCCCTGGAAACACCATATATTTT.

The rearrangement uses TRBV4-1 and TRBJ2-5; 7 bases align to TRBD1. This CDR3 comprises 15 residues. Trimming at V came to 4 bases and at J to 5 bases, leaving 10 bases not matched to a gene. Germline V gene data show CDR1 as MGHRA and CDR2 as YSYEKL. CDR3 DNA sequence: TGCGCCAGCAGCCGAAACACAGGGGCCGACGAGACCCAGTACTTC. Protein sequence: CASSRNTGADETQYF.

This sequence joins TRBV11-2 and TRBJ2-1; D gene unclear. CDR1 SGHAT and CDR2 FQNNGV come from the germline V gene. Trimming removed 2 bases from V and 0 bases from J, with 8 bases in between. CDR3 length: 15 residues. In DNA, the CDR3 is TGTGCCAGCAGCTTACTCGTCAGCTCCTACAATGAGCAGTTCTTC. Translated: CASSLLVSSYNEQFF.

The chain links TRBV11-2 to TRBJ2-7; perhaps TRBD2 as D (6 bases). The length of the CDR3 is 13 residues. Trimming removed 2 bases from V and 7 bases from J, with 12 bases in between. CDR1 and CDR2 (germline): SGHAT, FQNNGV. CDR3 sequence reads: CASSLFTGREQYF. For the CDR3, the DNA is TGTGCCAGCAGCTTATTCACCGGGAGAGAGCAGTACTTC.

The chain is built from TRBV6-5 and TRBJ1-5; possibly TRBD1 for D (5 bases). Germline assignment: CDR1 MNHEY and CDR2 SVGAGI. CDR3 size: 14 residues. The germline V and J ends were trimmed by 6 bases and 5 bases, with 14 bases remaining between them. The CDR3 DNA sequence: TGTGCCAGCAGAAAAAGGGGTTTCCATCAGCCCCAGCATTTT. This translates into CASRKRGFHQPQHF.

The sample holds a few counts of this clone. The chain recombines TRBV12-2 with TRBJ1-6; the table's TRBD1 call for D was not verified on the DNA. TRBV12-2 is deemed a pseudogene. This CDR3 has 18 amino acids. The CDR3 protein is CASRSQPRASSYNSPLHF. The CDR3 DNA sequence: TGTGCAAGTCGCTCACAGCCCAGGGCTAGCTCCTATAATTCACCCCTCCACTTT.

The rearrangement joins TRBV2 to TRBJ1-5; TRBD1 aligns across 10 bases. This CDR3 is built from 15 residues. V lost 7 bases and J lost 2; bases outside the gene matches: 5. Germline values: CDR1 SNHLY, CDR2 FYNNEI. The CDR3 protein is CASTGTGEGNQPQHF. CDR3 in DNA: TGTGCCAGCACCGGGACAGGGGAAGGCAATCAGCCCCAGCATTTT.